The 6 T cell receptor beta chains below come from one sample, sequenced in a study of blood T cell repertoires in COVID-19. TCRdb's table, derived via immunoSEQ multiplex PCR, lists solely in-frame clones and lacks some. This sample has a few hundred thousand clones, with over 70% found just once. Input material: peripheral blood. Receptors originate from a woman aged 65 to 85 with COVID-19, enrolled during active disease.

For the CDR3, the DNA is TGTGCCAGCAGTACGTGGCAGGCGCCCACTACGCAGTATTTT. Translation gives CASSTWQAPTTQYF. The chain has TRBV27 and TRBJ2-3; no clear D gene. Deletions cut 5 bases from V and 8 bases from J, with 17 bases between. Germline assignment: CDR1 MNHEY and CDR2 SMNVEV (reference sequence). The CDR3 has 14 residues.

The CDR3 sequence: CASSLYGTGSDTQYF. DNA of the CDR3: TGTGCCAGCAGCCTTTACGGGACAGGGTCCGATACGCAGTATTTT. The chain links TRBV5-5 to TRBJ2-3, with TRBD1 identical over 9 bases. CDR1 and CDR2 (germline): SGHKS, YYEKEE (reference sequence). CDR3 length equals 15 residues. V trimming: 4 bases; J trimming: 6 bases; junction bases outside the gene matches: 9.

CDR3 amino acids: CASSQEPRGAEAFF. The DNA for the CDR3 is TGCGCCAGCAGCCAAGAACCCAGGGGGGCTGAAGCTTTCTTT. V gene TRBV4-3 combines with J gene TRBJ1-1, with 7 positions matching TRBD1. The CDR3 has 14 residues. V lost 0 bases, J lost 6 bases, and 4 bases stayed unmatched. Germline CDR1 reads LGHNA; CDR2 reads YSLEER.

The chain joins TRBV6-5 to TRBJ2-7, with TRBD2 as a possible D gene (6 bases). The germline V gene encodes CDR1 MNHEY and CDR2 SVGAGI. The CDR3 spans 14 residues. Trimming cost V 5 bases and J 1 base, with 12 bases left between them. CDR3 coding DNA: TGTGCCAGCAGTCCCAGGACTATTTCCTACGAGCAGTACTTC. It translates to CASSPRTISYEQYF.

The chain combines TRBV7-2 with TRBJ2-6; D perhaps matches TRBD1 (5 bases). The CDR3 is 15 amino acids. CDR1 SGHTA and CDR2 FQGNSA come from the germline V gene. Trimming shortened V by 5 bases and J by 2 bases, and 10 bases separated the two germline ends. CDR3 sequence reads: CASSTQGTGANVLTF. The CDR3 DNA follows: TGTGCCAGCAGCACTCAGGGAACTGGGGCCAACGTCCTGACTTTC.

The rearrangement joins TRBV10-3 to TRBJ1-5; D might be TRBD1 (5 bases). Germline V gene data show CDR1 as ENHRY and CDR2 as SYGVKD. The CDR3 totals 14 residues. The V and J ends lost 10 bases and 4 bases respectively, with 17 bases between them. The CDR3 coding sequence is TGTGCCACACGACGGGACTCCTCGAATCAGCCCCAGCATTTT. Encoded protein: CATRRDSSNQPQHF.